This TCR beta chain comes out of a study of shared clonotypes between healthy human individuals (TCRdb year 2020). In the study overall: The cohort comprised a couple of women and three men aged 18 to 49 years. To increase sequencing depth and limit assay-specific biases, TCR repertoire library preparation and sequencing were carried out by different laboratories using diverse techniques. Blood TCR repertoires of a handful of healthy adults were deeply sequenced to estimate repertoire size and the extent of clonotype sharing between individuals. For each donor, three plates each were used for CD4 naive and CD4 memory, two plates were used for CD8 naive, and one plate was used for CD8 memory. Per donor, leukapheresis produced somewhere between about 0.8 and 9 billion PBMCs. The study at large found these results: Larger estimated clonotype richness was generally found for naive subsets than for memory subsets. Compared with non-shared clonotypes, the clonotypes found in all four sorted-subset donors had higher generation probabilities. Based on pairwise subsampling, the degree of clonotype sharing among donors was expected to be affected by sequencing depth. Rarefaction of sorted-subset datasets indicated incomplete sequencing despite the large sequencing depth. Approximately 5% of naive CD4, approximately 3.7% of naive CD8, about 2.1% of memory CD4, and over 0.35% of memory CD8 clonotypes were shared across four donors. Sampling was limited to blood, and TCR repertoires in tissue likely differ from TCR repertoires in blood. The small number of donors limited the genetic and exposure-history diversity represented.

Using the deep immunoSEQ assay, multiplex PCR amplified TCR CDR3 regions from genomic DNA. Extracted genomic DNA from each cell subset was distributed evenly across all wells of several immunoSEQ 96-well plates, and each plate was treated as a replicate. For sorted subsets, about 210 ng of genomic DNA, equivalent to around 31,000 T cell genomes, went into each replicate PCR. Purified libraries were measured with a Qubit 3.0 fluorometer, size-checked on a Bioanalyzer 2100, and measured again with the KAPA Library Quantification kit. Every immunoSEQ 96-well plate was sequenced on a dedicated single-read 150-cycle Illumina NextSeq 550 flow cell. The source study handled its data this way. Because the immunoSEQ output included only junctional sequences and no quality scores, the filtering could not be the same as the filtering used for full-length reads. Sequences were annotated with PyIR, a Python wrapper for IgBLAST v1.9, and V/J genes and CDR3 were assigned using IMGT germline references. Any read was removed if the V/J assignment was weak (E-value above 1e-6), the CDR3 was missing, or the read contained stop codons, out-of-frame junctions, or ambiguous translated residues. V3J clonotypes were defined by identical inferred V gene, J gene, and CDR3 amino acid sequence. Percentage overlap between repertoires was calculated by dividing the number of shared unique clonotypes by the size of the smaller repertoire. Three approaches were used to assess repertoire richness: RTK rarefaction, the Chao1 estimator, and Recon v2.1 estimates of unobserved clonotypes. OLGA was used to compute generation probabilities for all TCRbeta clonotypes that the gDNA method yielded from four donors. This immuneACCESS table, as held by TCRdb, lists in-frame sequences with V and J called but not all clones. Of the missing ones, under half trace to an unresolved V gene in checked studies; the others have no known cause. That table furnishes V, J and clone size, whereas the DNA furnished D and trimming. The sample table lists 330,000 or so clones, about 74% of them with a count of one. The ten largest account for around 10% of the sample.

Healthy HIV-negative adults with no recently reported acute infections or vaccinations were included as donors. Every donor was a Caucasian adult living in Nashville, Tennessee, USA. Magnetic negative selection was used to enrich CD4+ T cells, after which naive cells were positively selected on CD45RA and the negative fraction became the memory subset. After blood collection by leukapheresis, PBMCs were isolated using Ficoll-Histopaque density gradient centrifugation and then cryopreserved in the vapor phase of liquid nitrogen. Purity and quantity of every magnetically sorted T cell population were checked by analytical flow cytometry. From each sorted fraction, genomic DNA was isolated and quantified by UV absorbance on a Nanodrop 2000c. Only one count was recorded for this clone. Its antigen is currently not known. One base away there is no much larger clone; base qualities are not given. V is pared back by 0 bases and J by 5 bases, with 15 bases lying between the germline termini. Inclusive of the bounding cysteine and phenylalanine, the CDR3 is 15 residues long. The retained sequence is limited to the CDR3, 45 bases, with the frame set at the first base. From the germline V gene, CDR1 is SGDLS and CDR2 is YYNGEE.

The material sequenced was memory CD4+ T cells sorted from blood. Read against the paper, the sample's cell subset or site label means: CD45RA-negative fraction. This clonotype was sampled from a man under 40 in good health. The sequence joins TRBV9 to TRBJ2-7; the D gene identity is not certain. The CDR3 region has the sequence CASSVGEDSKDEQYF. Here is the DNA: TGTGCCAGCAGCGTAGGGGAAGATTCGAAAGACGAGCAGTACTTC.